The 8 T cell receptor beta chains below were found in one sample sequenced in a study of cytomegalovirus exposure and HLA in healthy donors. The PCR contained 60 Vbeta and 13 Jbeta primers. Some clones are missing from TCRdb's copy, which holds only in-frame ones; the method was immunoSEQ multiplex PCR. The sample consists of about 140,000 clones, roughly 87% of them appearing once. Sequenced input: PBMCs. Receptor source: a woman between 40 and 55 years old in good health and CMV-seronegative.

The genes are TRBV5-4 and TRBJ2-1; D is perhaps TRBD1 (6 bases). Germline lookup yields CDR1 SGHNT and CDR2 YYREEE (reference sequence). The CDR3 is made up of 13 amino acids. Trimming removed 9 bases from V and 10 bases from J, with 20 bases in between. Here the CDR3 reads CAIERQARQEQFF. The CDR3 DNA follows: TGTGCCATCGAGAGACAGGCTCGTCAGGAGCAGTTCTTC. The entire variable domain, with the rest obtained from reference TRBV5-4 and TRBJ2-1, is as follows: ETGVTQSPTHLIKTRGQQVTLRCSSQSGHNTVSWYQQALGQGPQFIFQYYREEENGRGNFPPRFSGLQFPNYSSELNVNALELDDSALYLCAIERQARQEQFFGPGTRLTVL.

The chain uses TRBV4-1 and TRBJ2-7, with 8 bases aligning to TRBD2. Germline CDR1 and CDR2: MGHRA and YSYEKL. Trimming took 1 base from V and 2 from J; bases not matched to a gene: 16. This CDR3 region has 19 residues. The CDR3 bases are TGCGCCAGCAGCCAAGGTCAGGGGCCTAGCGGGCAAAACCCCTACGAGCAGTACTTC. This encodes CASSQGQGPSGQNPYEQYF.

The rearrangement links TRBV19 to TRBJ1-4, with 9 bases identical to TRBD1. V shed 9 bases and J 3 bases; nucleotides not matched to a gene: 2. Germline CDR1 reads LNHDA; CDR2 reads SQIVND (reference sequence). This CDR3 comprises 13 residues. For the CDR3, the DNA is TGTGCCAGCTGGGACAGGGCTAATGAAAAACTGTTTTTT. Protein sequence: CASWDRANEKLFF.

The V gene is TRBV5-6, the J gene TRBJ1-2, with D perhaps matching TRBD1 (6 bases). Per germline, CDR1 SGHDT and CDR2 YYEEEE. The length of the CDR3 is 15 residues. Deletions cut 4 bases from V and 7 bases from J, with 20 bases between. The CDR3 sequence is CASSRWETGRGGYTF. The DNA of the CDR3 is TGTGCCAGCAGCCGTTGGGAAACAGGGAGAGGTGGCTACACCTTC.

This rearrangement joins TRBV30 to TRBJ1-2; 8 positions match TRBD1. Germline-derived CDR1 and CDR2 are GTSNPN and SVGIG (reference sequence). The ends lost 5 bases at V and 7 bases at J; junction bases unmatched: 6. The CDR3 runs 12 residues. CDR3 residues: CAWDRGLRGYTF. CDR3 sequence (DNA): TGTGCCTGGGACAGGGGTCTGCGTGGCTACACCTTC.

The chain links TRBV6-5 to TRBJ2-7; no reliable D call. The germline gives CDR1 MNHEY, CDR2 SVGAGI. The CDR3 consists of 15 residues. The germline V and J ends were trimmed by 2 bases and 1 base, with 12 bases remaining between them. CDR3 DNA sequence: TGTGCCAGCAGTTACGAGTTTGCGGATTCCTACGAGCAGTACTTC. As protein: CASSYEFADSYEQYF.

DNA for the CDR3: TGTGCCAGCAGCCCCCGGACAGGTCCTACTAGCACAGATACGCAGTATTTT. It translates to CASSPRTGPTSTDTQYF. This chain joins TRBV9 and TRBJ2-3, with 7 bases that match TRBD1. The trim removed 4 bases at V and 0 bases at J, leaving 11 bases unmatched. The CDR3 has 17 amino acids. In germline, CDR1 is SGDLS, CDR2 YYNGEE.

This chain connects TRBV19 to TRBJ1-2; the match to TRBD1 covers 10 bases. Germline CDR1 is LNHDA and CDR2 is SQIVND (reference sequence). With V trimmed by 3 bases and J by 0 bases, 4 bases remained unmatched. This CDR3 spans 16 amino acids. The CDR3 DNA follows: TGTGCCAGTAGTATTGGACAGGGGGGAGCTAACTATGGCTACACCTTC. Encoded protein: CASSIGQGGANYGYTF. The variable domain in full, with the rest retrieved from reference TRBV19 and TRBJ1-2, is DGGITQSPKYLFRKEGQNVTLSCEQNLNHDAMYWYRQDPGQGLRLIYYSQIVNDFQKGDIAEGYSVSREKKESFPLTVTSAQKNPTAFYLCASSIGQGGANYGYTFGSGTRLTVV.